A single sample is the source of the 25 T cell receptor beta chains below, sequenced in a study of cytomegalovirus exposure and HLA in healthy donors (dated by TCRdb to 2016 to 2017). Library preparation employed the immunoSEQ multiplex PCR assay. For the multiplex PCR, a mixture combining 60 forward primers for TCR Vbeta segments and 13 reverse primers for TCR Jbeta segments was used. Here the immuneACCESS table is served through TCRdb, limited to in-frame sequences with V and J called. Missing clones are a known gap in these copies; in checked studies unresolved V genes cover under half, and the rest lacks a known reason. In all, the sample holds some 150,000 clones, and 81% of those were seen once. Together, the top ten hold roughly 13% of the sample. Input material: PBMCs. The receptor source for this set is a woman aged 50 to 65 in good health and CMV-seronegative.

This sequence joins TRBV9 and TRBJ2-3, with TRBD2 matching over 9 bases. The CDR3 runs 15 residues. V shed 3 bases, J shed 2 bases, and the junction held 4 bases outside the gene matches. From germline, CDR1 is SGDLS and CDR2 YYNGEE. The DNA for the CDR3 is TGTGCCAGCAGCGAGCGGGGGGTTTACACAGATACGCAGTATTTT. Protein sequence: CASSERGVYTDTQYF.

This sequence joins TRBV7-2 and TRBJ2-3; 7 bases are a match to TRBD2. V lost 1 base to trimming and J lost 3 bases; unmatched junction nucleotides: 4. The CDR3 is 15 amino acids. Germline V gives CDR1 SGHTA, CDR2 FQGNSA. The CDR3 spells CASSLEGGSTDTQYF. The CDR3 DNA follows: TGTGCCAGCAGCTTAGAGGGCGGGAGTACAGATACGCAGTATTTT.

The CDR3, as DNA: TGTGCCAGCAGTCATAAGGGACATGAGCAGTATTTT. It yields the protein CASSHKGHEQYF. The J gene is TRBJ2-3, the V gene TRBV7-9, with D tentatively TRBD1 (6 bases). The CDR3 has 12 amino acids. Deletions cut 6 bases from V and 11 bases from J, with 15 bases between. Germline CDR1 SEHNR, CDR2 FQNEAQ (reference sequence).

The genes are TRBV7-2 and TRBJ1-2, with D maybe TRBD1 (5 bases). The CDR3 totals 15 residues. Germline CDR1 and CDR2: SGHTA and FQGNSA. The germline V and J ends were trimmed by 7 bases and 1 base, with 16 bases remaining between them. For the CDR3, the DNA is TGTGCCAGCACCATGGGGCCAATGGGTAACTATGGCTACACCTTC. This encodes CASTMGPMGNYGYTF.

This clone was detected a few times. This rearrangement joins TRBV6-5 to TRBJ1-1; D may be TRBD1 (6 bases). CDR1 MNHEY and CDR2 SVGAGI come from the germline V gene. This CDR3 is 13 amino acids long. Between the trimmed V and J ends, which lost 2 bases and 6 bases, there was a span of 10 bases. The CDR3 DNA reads TGTGCCAGCAGTTACACCACAGGGTCTGAAGCTTTCTTT. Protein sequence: CASSYTTGSEAFF.

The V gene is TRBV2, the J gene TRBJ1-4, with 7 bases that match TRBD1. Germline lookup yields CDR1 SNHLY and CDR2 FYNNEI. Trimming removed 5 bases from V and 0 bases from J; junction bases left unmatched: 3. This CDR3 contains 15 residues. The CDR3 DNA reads TGTGCCAGCAGTCGACAGGGCTCAACTAATGAAAAACTGTTTTTT. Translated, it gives CASSRQGSTNEKLFF.

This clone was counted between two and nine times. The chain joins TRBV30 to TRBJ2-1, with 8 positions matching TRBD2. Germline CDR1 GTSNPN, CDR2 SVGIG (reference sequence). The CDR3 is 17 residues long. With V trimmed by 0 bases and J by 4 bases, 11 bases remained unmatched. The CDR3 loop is CAWSVYPSGGPYNEQFF. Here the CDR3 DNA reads TGTGCCTGGAGTGTATATCCGTCGGGAGGGCCGTACAATGAGCAGTTCTTC.

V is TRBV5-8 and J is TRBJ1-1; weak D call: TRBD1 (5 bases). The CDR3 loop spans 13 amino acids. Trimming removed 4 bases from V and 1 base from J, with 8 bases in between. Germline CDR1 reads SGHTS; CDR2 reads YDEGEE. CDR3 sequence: CASSQDRNTEAFF. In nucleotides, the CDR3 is TGTGCCAGCAGCCAAGACAGGAACACTGAAGCTTTCTTT. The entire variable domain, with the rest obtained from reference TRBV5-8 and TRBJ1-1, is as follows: EAGVTQSPTHLIKTRGQQATLRCSPISGHTSVYWYQQALGLGLQFLLWYDEGEERNRGNFPPRFSGRQFPNYSSELNVNALELEDSALYLCASSQDRNTEAFFGQGTRLTVV.

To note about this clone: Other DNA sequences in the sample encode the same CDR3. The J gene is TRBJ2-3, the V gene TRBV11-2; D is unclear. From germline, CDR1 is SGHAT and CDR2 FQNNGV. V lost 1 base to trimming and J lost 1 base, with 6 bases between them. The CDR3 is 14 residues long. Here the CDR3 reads CASSLGGGTDTQYF. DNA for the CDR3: TGTGCCAGCAGCTTAGGAGGAGGCACAGATACGCAGTATTTT.

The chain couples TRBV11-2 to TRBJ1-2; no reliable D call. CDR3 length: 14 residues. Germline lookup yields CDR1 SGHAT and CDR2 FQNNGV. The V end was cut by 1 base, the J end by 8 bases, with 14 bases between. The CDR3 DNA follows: TGTGCCAGCAGCTTAGTCGGTTGGTCTGAAGGCTACACCTTC. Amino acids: CASSLVGWSEGYTF.

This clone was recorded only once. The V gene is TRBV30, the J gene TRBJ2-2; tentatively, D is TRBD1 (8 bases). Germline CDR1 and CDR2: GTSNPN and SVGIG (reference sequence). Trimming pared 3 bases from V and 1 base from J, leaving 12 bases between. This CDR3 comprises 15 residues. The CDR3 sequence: CAWRSGTGNTGELFF. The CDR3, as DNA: TGTGCCTGGAGGAGCGGGACAGGGAACACCGGGGAGCTGTTTTTT. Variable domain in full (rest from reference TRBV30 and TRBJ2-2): SQTIHQWPATLVQPVGSPLSLECTVEGTSNPNLYWYRQAAGRGLQLLFYSVGIGQISSEVPQNLSASRPQDRQFILSSKKLLLSDSGFYLCAWRSGTGNTGELFFGEGSRLTVL.

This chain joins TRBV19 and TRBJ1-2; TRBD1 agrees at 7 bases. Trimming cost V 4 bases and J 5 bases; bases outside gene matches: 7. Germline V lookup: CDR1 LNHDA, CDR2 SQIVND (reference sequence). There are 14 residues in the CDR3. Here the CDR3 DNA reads TGTGCCAGTAGTAATGGACAGGCCCGGTATGGCTACACCTTC. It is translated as CASSNGQARYGYTF.

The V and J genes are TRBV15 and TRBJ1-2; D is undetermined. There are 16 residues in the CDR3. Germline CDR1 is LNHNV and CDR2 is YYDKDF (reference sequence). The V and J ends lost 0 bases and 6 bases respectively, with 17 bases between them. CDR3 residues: CATSRDYAEKEHGYTF. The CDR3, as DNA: TGTGCCACCAGCAGAGATTACGCGGAAAAGGAACATGGCTACACCTTC.

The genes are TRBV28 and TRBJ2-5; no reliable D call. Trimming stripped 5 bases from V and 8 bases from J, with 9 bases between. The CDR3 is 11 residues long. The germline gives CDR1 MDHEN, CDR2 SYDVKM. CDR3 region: CASSIRLTQYF. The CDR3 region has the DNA TGTGCCAGCAGTATCCGTTTAACCCAGTACTTC.

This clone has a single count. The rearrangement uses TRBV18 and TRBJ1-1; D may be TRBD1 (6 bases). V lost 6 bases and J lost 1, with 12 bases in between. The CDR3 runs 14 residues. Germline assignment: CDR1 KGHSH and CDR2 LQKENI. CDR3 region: CASSNLQGNTEAFF. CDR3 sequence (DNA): TGTGCCAGCTCGAATTTACAGGGGAACACTGAAGCTTTCTTT.

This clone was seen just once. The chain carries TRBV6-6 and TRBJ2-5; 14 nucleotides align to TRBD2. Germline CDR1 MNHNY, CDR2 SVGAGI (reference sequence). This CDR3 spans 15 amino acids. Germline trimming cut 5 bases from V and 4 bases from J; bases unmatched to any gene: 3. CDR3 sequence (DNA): TGTGCCAGCAGTAGCGGGACTAGCGGGAGAGAGACCCAGTACTTC. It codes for CASSSGTSGRETQYF.

DNA for the CDR3: TGCGCCAGCAGCTCGGGACAGGGATTTGGAGATACGCAGTATTTT. Translation gives CASSSGQGFGDTQYF. This chain connects TRBV5-1 to TRBJ2-3; 9 positions agree with TRBD1. The germline gives CDR1 SGHRS, CDR2 YFSETQ. V lost 3 bases, J lost 5 bases, and 7 bases stayed unmatched. This CDR3 is built from 15 residues.

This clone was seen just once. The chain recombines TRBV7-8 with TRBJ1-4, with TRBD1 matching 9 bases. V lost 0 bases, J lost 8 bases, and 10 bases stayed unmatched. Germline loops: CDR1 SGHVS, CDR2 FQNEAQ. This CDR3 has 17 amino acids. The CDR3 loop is CASSLASPGQGNEKLFF. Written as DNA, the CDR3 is TGTGCCAGCAGCTTAGCGAGTCCGGGACAGGGCAACGAAAAACTGTTTTTT.

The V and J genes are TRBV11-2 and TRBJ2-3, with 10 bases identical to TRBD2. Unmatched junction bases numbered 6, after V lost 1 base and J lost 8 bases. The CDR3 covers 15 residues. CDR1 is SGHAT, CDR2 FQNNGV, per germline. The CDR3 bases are TGTGCCAGCAGCTTAGTGTCTAGCGGGGGAGGTACGCAGTATTTT. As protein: CASSLVSSGGGTQYF. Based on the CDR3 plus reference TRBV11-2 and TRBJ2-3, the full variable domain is EAGVAQSPRYKIIEKRQSVAFWCNPISGHATLYWYQQILGQGPKLLIQFQNNGVVDDSQLPKDRFSAERLKGVDSTLKIQPAKLEDSAVYLCASSLVSSGGGTQYFGPGTRLTVL.

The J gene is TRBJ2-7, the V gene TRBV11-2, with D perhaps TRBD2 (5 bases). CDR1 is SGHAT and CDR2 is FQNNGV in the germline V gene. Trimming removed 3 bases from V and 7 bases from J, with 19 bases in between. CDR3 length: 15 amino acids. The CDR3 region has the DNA TGTGCCAGCAGCTTCCTCGGCGGGTCAGCCGGGGAGCAGTACTTC. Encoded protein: CASSFLGGSAGEQYF.

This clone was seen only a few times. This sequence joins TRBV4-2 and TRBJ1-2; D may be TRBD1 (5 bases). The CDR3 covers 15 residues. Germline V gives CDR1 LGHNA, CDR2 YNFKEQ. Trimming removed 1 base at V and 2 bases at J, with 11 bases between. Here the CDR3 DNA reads TGTGCCAGCAGCCAAGGGCTTGGGGCGAACTATGGCTACACCTTC. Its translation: CASSQGLGANYGYTF.

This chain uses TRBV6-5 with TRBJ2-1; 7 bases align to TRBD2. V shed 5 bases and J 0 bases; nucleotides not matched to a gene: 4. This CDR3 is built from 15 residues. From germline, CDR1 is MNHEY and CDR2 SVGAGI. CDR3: CASSPGGSSYNEQFF. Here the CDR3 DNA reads TGTGCCAGCAGTCCGGGGGGAAGCTCCTACAATGAGCAGTTCTTC.

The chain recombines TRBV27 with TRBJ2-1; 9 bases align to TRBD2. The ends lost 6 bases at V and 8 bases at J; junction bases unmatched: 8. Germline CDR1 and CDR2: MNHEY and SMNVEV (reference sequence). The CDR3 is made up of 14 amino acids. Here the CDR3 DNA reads TGTGCCAGCAGCTCCCCGCGGGGGGGCTATGAGCAGTTCTTC. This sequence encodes CASSSPRGGYEQFF.

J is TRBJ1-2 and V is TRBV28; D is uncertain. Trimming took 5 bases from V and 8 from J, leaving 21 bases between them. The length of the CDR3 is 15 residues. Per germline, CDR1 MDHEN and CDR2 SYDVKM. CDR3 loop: CASSDHARVLVGYTF. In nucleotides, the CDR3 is TGTGCCAGCAGTGACCATGCGCGGGTCCTGGTGGGCTACACCTTC.

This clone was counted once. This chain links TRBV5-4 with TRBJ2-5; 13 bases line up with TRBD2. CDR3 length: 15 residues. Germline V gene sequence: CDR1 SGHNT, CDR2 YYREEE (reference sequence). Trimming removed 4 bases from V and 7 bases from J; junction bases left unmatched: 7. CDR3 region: CASSQGLAGWGTQYF. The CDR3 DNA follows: TGTGCCAGCAGCCAGGGACTAGCGGGATGGGGGACCCAGTACTTC.